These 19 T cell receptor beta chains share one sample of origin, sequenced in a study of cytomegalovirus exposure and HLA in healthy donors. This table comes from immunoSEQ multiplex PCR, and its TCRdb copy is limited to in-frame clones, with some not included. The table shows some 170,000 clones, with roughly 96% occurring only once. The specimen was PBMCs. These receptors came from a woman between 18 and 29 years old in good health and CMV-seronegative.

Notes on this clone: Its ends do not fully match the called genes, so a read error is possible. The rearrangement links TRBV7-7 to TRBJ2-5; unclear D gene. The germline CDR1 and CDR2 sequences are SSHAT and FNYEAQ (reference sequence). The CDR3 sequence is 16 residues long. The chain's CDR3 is CASSLQGSSGQETQYF. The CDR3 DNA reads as TGTGCTAGCAGCTTACAAGGTTCCTCAGGCCAAGAGACCCAGTACTTC.

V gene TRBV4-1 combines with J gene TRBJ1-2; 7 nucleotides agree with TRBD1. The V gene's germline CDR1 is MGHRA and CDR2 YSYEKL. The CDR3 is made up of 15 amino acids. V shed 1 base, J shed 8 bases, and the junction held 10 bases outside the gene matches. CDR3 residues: CASSQVGQKRRGYTF. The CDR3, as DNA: TGCGCCAGCAGCCAAGTGGGACAGAAAAGAAGGGGCTACACCTTC.

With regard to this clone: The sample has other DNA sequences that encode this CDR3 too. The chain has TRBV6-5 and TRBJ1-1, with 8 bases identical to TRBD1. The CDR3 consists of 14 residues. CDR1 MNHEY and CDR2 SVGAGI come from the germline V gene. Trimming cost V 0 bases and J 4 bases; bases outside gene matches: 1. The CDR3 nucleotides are TGTGCCAGCAGTTACTCCACAGGGGGCACTGAAGCTTTCTTT. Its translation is CASSYSTGGTEAFF.

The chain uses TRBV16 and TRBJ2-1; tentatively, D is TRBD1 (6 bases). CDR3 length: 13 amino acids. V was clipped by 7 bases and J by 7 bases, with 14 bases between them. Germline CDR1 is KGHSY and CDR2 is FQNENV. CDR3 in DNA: TGTGCCAGCATCCCACAGGGAAGGAATGAGCAGTTCTTC. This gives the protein CASIPQGRNEQFF. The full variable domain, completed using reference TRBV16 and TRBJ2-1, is GEEVAQTPKHLVRGEGQKAKLYCAPIKGHSYVFWYQQVLKNEFKFLISFQNENVFDETGMPKERFSAKCLPNSPCSLEIQATKLEDSAVYFCASIPQGRNEQFFGPGTRLTVL.

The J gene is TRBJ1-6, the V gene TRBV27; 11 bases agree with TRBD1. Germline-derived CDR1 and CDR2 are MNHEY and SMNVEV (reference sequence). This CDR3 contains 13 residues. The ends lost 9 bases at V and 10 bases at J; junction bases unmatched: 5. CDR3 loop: CASKGTGGSPLHF. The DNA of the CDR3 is TGTGCCAGTAAGGGGACAGGGGGATCACCCCTCCACTTT.

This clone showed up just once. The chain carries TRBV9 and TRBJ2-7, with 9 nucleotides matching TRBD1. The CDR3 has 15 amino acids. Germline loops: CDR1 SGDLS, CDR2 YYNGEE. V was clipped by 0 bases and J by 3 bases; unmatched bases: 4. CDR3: CASSVAGDRVYEQYF. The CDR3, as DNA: TGTGCCAGCAGCGTAGCCGGGGACAGGGTCTACGAGCAGTACTTC. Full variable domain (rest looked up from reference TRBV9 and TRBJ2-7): DSGVTQTPKHLITATGQRVTLRCSPRSGDLSVYWYQQSLDQGLQFLIQYYNGEERAKGNILERFSAQQFPDLHSELNLSSLELGDSALYFCASSVAGDRVYEQYFGPGTRLTVT.

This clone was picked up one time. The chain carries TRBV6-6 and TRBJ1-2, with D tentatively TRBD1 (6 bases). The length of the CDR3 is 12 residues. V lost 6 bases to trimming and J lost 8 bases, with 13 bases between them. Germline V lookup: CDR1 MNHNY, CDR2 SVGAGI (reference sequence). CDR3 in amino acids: CASRDTGRGYTF. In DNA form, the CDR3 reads TGTGCCAGCAGGGACACAGGGCGCGGCTACACCTTC.

Here the CDR3 DNA reads TGTGCCAGCAGTTCCCTCCAGGGGCCGAGGGAGCAGTACTTC. This codes for CASSSLQGPREQYF. The chain is built from TRBV6-5 and TRBJ2-7, with D possibly being TRBD1 (6 bases). V lost 4 bases to trimming and J lost 7 bases, with 17 bases between them. Per germline, CDR1 MNHEY and CDR2 SVGAGI. The CDR3 is 14 amino acids.

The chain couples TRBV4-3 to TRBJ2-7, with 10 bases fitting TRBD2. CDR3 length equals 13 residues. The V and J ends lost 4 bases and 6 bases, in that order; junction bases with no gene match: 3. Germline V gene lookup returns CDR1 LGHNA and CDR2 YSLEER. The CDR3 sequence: CASSRGLALEQYF. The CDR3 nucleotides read TGCGCCAGCAGCCGGGGACTAGCGCTCGAGCAGTACTTC.

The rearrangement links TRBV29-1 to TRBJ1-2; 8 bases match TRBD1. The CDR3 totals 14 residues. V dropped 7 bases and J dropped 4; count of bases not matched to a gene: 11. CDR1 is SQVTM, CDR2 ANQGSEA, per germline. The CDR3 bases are TGCAGCGCGTTGGGGGCGACAGGGGCCTATGGCTACACCTTC. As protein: CSALGATGAYGYTF. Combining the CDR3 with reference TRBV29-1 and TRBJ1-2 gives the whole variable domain SAVISQKPSRDICQRGTSLTIQCQVDSQVTMMFWYRQQPGQSLTLIATANQGSEATYESGFVIDKFPISRPNLTFSTLTVSNMSPEDSSIYLCSALGATGAYGYTFGSGTRLTVV.

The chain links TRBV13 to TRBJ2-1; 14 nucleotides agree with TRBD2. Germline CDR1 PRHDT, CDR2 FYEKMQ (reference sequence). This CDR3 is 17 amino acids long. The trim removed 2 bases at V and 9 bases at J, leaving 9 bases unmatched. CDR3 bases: TGTGCCAGCAGCTTACAGACTAGCGGGGGGGCCTATCCTGAGCAGTTCTTC. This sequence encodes CASSLQTSGGAYPEQFF.

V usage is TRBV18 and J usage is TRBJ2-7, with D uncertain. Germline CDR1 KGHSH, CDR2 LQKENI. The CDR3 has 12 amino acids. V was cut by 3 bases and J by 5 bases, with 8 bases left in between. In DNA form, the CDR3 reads TGTGCCAGCTCACCGGCCGTTGACGAGCAGTACTTC. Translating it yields CASSPAVDEQYF.

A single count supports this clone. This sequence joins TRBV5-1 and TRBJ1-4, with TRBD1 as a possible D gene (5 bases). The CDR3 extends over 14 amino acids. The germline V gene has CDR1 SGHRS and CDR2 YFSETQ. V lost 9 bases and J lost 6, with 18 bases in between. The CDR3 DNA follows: TGCGCCACCCCTTCCCGACAGACTCATGAAAAACTGTTTTTT. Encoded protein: CATPSRQTHEKLFF. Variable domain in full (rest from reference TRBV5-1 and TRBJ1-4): KAGVTQTPRYLIKTRGQQVTLSCSPISGHRSVSWYQQTPGQGLQFLFEYFSETQRNKGNFPGRFSGRQFSNSRSEMNVSTLELGDSALYLCATPSRQTHEKLFFGSGTQLSVL.

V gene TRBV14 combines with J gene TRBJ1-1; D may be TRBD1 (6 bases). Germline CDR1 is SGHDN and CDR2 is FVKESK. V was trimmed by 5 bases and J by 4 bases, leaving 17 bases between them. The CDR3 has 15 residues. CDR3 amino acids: CASSGGWTEGTEAFF. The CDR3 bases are TGTGCCAGCAGCGGGGGTTGGACAGAGGGCACTGAAGCTTTCTTT.

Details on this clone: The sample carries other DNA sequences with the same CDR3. This chain's CDR3 is CASSLDRYGYTF. The CDR3 coding sequence is TGTGCCAGCAGCTTAGACAGATATGGCTACACCTTC. The rearrangement links TRBV7-9 to TRBJ1-2; D remains ambiguous. Germline CDR1 SEHNR, CDR2 FQNEAQ (reference sequence). Between the trimmed V and J ends, which lost 1 base and 5 bases, there was a span of 5 bases. This CDR3 is built from 12 residues.

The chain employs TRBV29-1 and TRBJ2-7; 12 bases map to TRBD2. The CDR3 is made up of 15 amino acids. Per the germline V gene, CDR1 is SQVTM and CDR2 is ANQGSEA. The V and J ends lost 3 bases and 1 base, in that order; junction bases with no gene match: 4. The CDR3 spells CSVDAGLAGSYEQYF. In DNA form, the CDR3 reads TGCAGCGTTGACGCCGGACTAGCGGGGTCCTACGAGCAGTACTTC.

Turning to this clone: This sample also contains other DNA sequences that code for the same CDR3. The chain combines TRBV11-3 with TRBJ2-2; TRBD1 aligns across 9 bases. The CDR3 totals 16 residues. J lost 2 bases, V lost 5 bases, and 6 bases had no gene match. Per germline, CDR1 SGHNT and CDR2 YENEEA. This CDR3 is CASSPWTGENTGELFF. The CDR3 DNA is TGTGCCAGCAGCCCTTGGACAGGGGAAAACACCGGGGAGCTGTTTTTT.

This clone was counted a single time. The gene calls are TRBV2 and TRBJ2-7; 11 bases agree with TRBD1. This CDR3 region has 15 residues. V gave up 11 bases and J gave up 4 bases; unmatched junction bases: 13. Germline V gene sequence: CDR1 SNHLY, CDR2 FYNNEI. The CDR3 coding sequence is TGTGCCTACCTTCGTGGGGGACAGGGGGTGTACGAGCAGTACTTC. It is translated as CAYLRGGQGVYEQYF.

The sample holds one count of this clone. The CDR3 DNA sequence: TGTGCCATCAGTGTGACAACCTCTGGAAACACCATATATTTT. Translation: CAISVTTSGNTIYF. The chain carries TRBV10-3 and TRBJ1-3; unclear D gene. CDR1 is ENHRY, CDR2 SYGVKD, per germline. The CDR3 sequence is 14 residues long. Deletions cut 4 bases from V and 0 bases from J, with 7 bases between.